This paragraph reports one T cell receptor beta chain. Its specific antigen is unknown. CDR1 and CDR2, looked up from the germline V gene (reference sequence), are SGHKS and YYEKEE. Reading from cysteine to phenylalanine, the CDR3 counts 13 amino acids. Only the protein is on record. The donors whose samples were sequenced had carbamazepine-induced Stevens-Johnson syndrome or toxic epidermal necrolysis (CBZ-SJS/TEN). To look for drug-specific clonotypes, next-generation sequencing was used to profile the T cell receptor repertoires of patients with drug-induced severe cutaneous adverse reactions. RNA was isolated either from blister cells of skin lesions or from peripheral blood mononuclear cells. The data were taken from a study of T cells in severe cutaneous drug reactions (dated by TCRdb to the late 2010s). About the study as a whole: Recruitment took place between the early 2010s and the late 2010s, drawing patients from Taiwan, Thailand and a European registry network. Enrollment was limited to patients whose SJS/TEN or DRESS diagnosis was probable or definite according to RegiSCAR criteria. The Naranjo algorithm and the ALDEN drug causality algorithm were used to identify the culprit drug. Blister fluids/cells, PBMC and other biological samples were taken from patients in the acute stage or the recovery stage. Bulk TCR sequencing was combined with single-cell sequencing, quantitative PCR validation, functional assays and transgenic mouse experiments. Libraries were prepared using iRepertoire multiplex PCR, and a comparison was cited by the authors in which similar capture of abundant clonotypes was shown across iRepertoire and 5' RACE methods with or without UMI.

For both bulk and single-cell sequencing, libraries were prepared with the iRepertoire multiplex PCR system and TCR subtype-specific primers. Bulk TCR beta libraries were generated by multiplex PCR with primers targeting V, D and J gene regions. Approximately 85-500 ng of RNA per sample was used as input for bulk TCR library preparation. Bulk TCR beta amplicons were sequenced on an Illumina MiSeq. As for the original processing: Quality control steps removed sample misassignments and low-quality sequencing reads. CDR3 was defined as the amino acids lying between the Y[YFLI]C motif of the V-gene and the [FW]GXGT motif of the J-segment. CDR3 clonotypes and TRBV and TRBJ gene assignments were based on the IMGT database. TRBV expression in each sample was normalized to the mean of the same gene in PBMC from under 50 healthy donors. The reads were reprocessed in TCRdb, with one entry per CDR3 protein sequence and no accompanying DNA. The V and J calls and clone size are TCRdb's, not the authors'. The data table for this sample lists roughly 7,100 distinct CDR3 sequences. The ten top clones hold around 30% of the sample.

Summary of the overall study and its limitations: The authors noted that whether the public TCR generalizes to SJS/TEN caused by other drugs still needs further study. TRBV12-4 usage was strongly increased in CBZ-SJS/TEN patients, averaging approximately 30% in blister cells and 4.5% to 5% in PBMC. A public TCRbeta CDR3, present at a mean of around 15% in all seven CBZ-SJS/TEN blister samples, was undetectable or scarce in PBMC from tolerant controls and healthy donors.

Sample: cells from a skin blister. Interpreted using the paper, the cell subset or site label stands for: unsorted cells from skin lesion blisters. The chain employs TRBV5-5 and TRBJ2-7; TCRdb's D call of TRBD1 is untestable without DNA. The receptor comes from a human donor with toxic epidermal necrolysis, a severe cutaneous drug reaction. The CDR3 loop reads CASSEGGAYEQYF.